This TCR beta chain stems from a study of cytomegalovirus exposure and HLA in healthy donors. This CDR3 spans 15 amino acids. Germline CDR1 reads MDHEN; CDR2 reads SYDVKM. The V and J ends lost 0 bases and 10 bases, in that order; junction bases with no gene match: 3. A multiplex PCR was run with 60 Vbeta primers and 13 Jbeta primers. The protocol was immunoSEQ multiplex PCR, while the TCRdb copy is restricted to in-frame clones and leaves out a portion. Among approximately 120,000 clones, 76% were seen once, and the ten largest hold roughly 2%. The sequence derives from a man in his fifties in good health and CMV-seronegative. The chain has TRBV28 and TRBJ2-1; 13 bases map to TRBD2. The sequencing input was PBMCs. CDR3 bases: TGTGCCAGCAGTTTATGGACTAGCGGGGGGCAAGAGCAGTTCTTC. This sequence encodes CASSLWTSGGQEQFF.